Listed below are T cell receptor beta chains from one sample, sequenced in a study of CD8+CD57+ T cells in acquired aplastic anemia. TCRdb reprocessed the reads with MiXCR, giving one entry per CDR3 protein. Found here are around 170,000 distinct CDR3 sequences, 50% to 75% of them singletons; the top ten hold 45%. Sequencing used sorted CD4+, CD8+, or CD8+CD57+ T cells (not recorded which) from PBMCs. All receptors come from a human donor in good health. Each CDR3 is given with its conserved first and last residue. D genes are given only for firm matches. The size entry is marked missing in some rows and otherwise reads once, few, many or a size class.

v_call	clone_size	d_call	j_call	cdr3_nt	cdr3_aa
TRBV30	many	NA	TRBJ2-5	TGTGCCTGGAGTGTATGGGGCACGGAGACCCAGTACTTC	CAWSVWGTETQYF
TRBV24-1	NA	TRBD2	TRBJ2-7	TGTGCCACCGCTCAGATAGCGGGAGGCGAGCAGTACTTC	CATAQIAGGEQYF
TRBV24-1	NA	NA	TRBJ2-1	TGTGCCACCAGTGACCCCACCTTAGCCCGCGAGCAGTTCTTC	CATSDPTLAREQFF
TRBV24-1	once	TRBD1	TRBJ2-7	TGTGCCACCGGGACAGGGTTGGATGAGCAGTACTTC	CATGTGLDEQYF
TRBV10-2	once	NA	TRBJ1-1	TGCGCCAGCAGTGAGACAGTCTTGAACACTGAAGCTTTCTTT	CASSETVLNTEAFF
TRBV9	NA	NA	TRBJ2-6	TGTGCCAGCAGCGATGGATCTGGGGCCAACGTCCTGACTTTC	CASSDGSGANVLTF
TRBV10-3	NA	TRBD1	TRBJ1-6	TGTGCCATCAGGGGACAGGGGGGATCCTATAATTCACCCCTCCACTTT	CAIRGQGGSYNSPLHF
TRBV13	many	TRBD2	TRBJ2-1	TGTGCCAGCAGCTTAGGACTAGCGGGGGTATACAATGAGCAGTTCTTC	CASSLGLAGVYNEQFF
TRBV2	few	TRBD2	TRBJ2-7	TGTGCCAGCAGTGTTGGCGGGGGAGAATACGAGCAGTACTTC	CASSVGGGEYEQYF
TRBV29-1	NA	NA	TRBJ1-2	TGCAGCGTTGAAACCCTGTCGAGACAGGACTATGGCTACACCTTC	CSVETLSRQDYGYTF
TRBV24-1	NA	TRBD1	TRBJ1-2	TGTGCCACCAGTGCTAGGGGACAGGGGGCGATACGGACCTATGGCTACACCTTC	CATSARGQGAIRTYGYTF
TRBV7-9	once	NA	TRBJ1-6	TGTGCCAGCAGCTTCCGACGGATTTCACCCCTCCACTTT	CASSFRRISPLHF
TRBV29-1	NA	NA	TRBJ1-1	TGCAGCGTTGAGGGGGGCGCCTGGAACACTGAAGCTTTCTTT	CSVEGGAWNTEAFF
TRBV5-6	NA	NA	TRBJ1-1	TGTGCCAGCACCGGCTTGGTTCGGGGGCCCGGTGAAGCTTTCTTT	CASTGLVRGPGEAFF
TRBV4-1	many	TRBD2	TRBJ2-2	TGCGCCAGCAGCCAAGATCCTAGCGGGGTGAGGACCGGGGAGCTGTTTTTT	CASSQDPSGVRTGELFF